The present entry profiles one TCR beta chain with its context. Within the sample, other DNA sequences also encode this same CDR3. CDR1 and CDR2 (germline): DFQATT, SNEGSKA (reference sequence). V lost 0 bases and J 2 bases, leaving 2 bases between the germline ends. The length of the CDR3 is 11 residues. This specimen comes from a study of cytomegalovirus exposure and HLA in healthy donors. Sequenced by immunoSEQ multiplex PCR; TCRdb stores in-frame clones only, minus some. The sample consists of around 120,000 clones, approximately 91% of them appearing once. What was sequenced was PBMCs. The chain combines TRBV20-1 with TRBJ2-7; D is uncertain. This clonotype was obtained from a man younger than 30 in good health and CMV-seropositive. CDR3 coding DNA: TGCAGTGCTAGAGATACCTACGAGCAGTACTTC. The encoded protein is CSARDTYEQYF.